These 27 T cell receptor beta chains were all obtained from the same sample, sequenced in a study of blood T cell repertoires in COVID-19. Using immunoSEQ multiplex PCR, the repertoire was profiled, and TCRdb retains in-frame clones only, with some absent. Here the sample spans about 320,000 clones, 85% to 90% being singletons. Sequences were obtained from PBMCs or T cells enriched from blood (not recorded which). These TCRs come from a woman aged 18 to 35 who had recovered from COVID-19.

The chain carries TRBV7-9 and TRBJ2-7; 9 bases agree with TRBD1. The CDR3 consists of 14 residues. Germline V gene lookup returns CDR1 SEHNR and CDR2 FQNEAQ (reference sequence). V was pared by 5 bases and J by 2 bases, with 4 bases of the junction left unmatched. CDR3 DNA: TGTGCCAGCAGCCTCGGGACAGGGACCTACGAGCAGTACTTC. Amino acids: CASSLGTGTYEQYF.

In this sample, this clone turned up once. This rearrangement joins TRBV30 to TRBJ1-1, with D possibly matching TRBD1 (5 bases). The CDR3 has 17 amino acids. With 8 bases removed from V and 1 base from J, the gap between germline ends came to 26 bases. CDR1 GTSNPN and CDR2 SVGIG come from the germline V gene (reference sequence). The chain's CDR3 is CALYRTDSSWANTEAFF. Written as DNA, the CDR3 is TGTGCCCTCTATCGAACCGACAGTAGTTGGGCGAACACTGAAGCTTTCTTT.

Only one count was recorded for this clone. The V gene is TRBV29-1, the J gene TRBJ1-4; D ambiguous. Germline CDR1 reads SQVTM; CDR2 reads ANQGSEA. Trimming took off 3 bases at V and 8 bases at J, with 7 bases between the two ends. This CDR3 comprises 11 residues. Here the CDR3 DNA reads TGCAGCGTTGATTATGCGGAAAAACTGTTTTTT. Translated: CSVDYAEKLFF.

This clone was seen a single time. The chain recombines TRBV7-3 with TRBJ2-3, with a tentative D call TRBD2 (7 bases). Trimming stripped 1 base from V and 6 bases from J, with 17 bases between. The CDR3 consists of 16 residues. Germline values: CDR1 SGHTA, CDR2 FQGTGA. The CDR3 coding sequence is TGTGCCAGCAGCTTAAGACCCCGGGGGGCGGTTGATACGCAGTATTTT. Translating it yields CASSLRPRGAVDTQYF.

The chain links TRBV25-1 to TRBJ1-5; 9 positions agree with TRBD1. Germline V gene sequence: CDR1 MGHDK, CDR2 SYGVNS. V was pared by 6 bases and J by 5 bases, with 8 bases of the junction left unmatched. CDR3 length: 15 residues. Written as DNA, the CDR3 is TGTGCCAGCAGCGCTCTGGACAGGGGAGATCAGCCCCAGCATTTT. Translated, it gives CASSALDRGDQPQHF.

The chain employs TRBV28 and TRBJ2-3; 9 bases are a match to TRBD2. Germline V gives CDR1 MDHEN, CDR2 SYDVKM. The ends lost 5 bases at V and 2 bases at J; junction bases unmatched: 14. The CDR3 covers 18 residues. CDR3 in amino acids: CASSPPSGITPSTDTQYF. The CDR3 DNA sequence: TGTGCCAGCAGTCCGCCTAGCGGGATAACCCCCTCCACAGATACGCAGTATTTT.

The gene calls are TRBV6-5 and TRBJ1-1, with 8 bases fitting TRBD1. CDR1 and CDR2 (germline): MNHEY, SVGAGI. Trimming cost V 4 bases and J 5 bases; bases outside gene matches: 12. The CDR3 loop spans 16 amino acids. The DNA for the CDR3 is TGTGCCAGCAGTTCTCACACCGGACAGGGTGGAACTGAAGCTTTCTTT. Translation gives CASSSHTGQGGTEAFF.

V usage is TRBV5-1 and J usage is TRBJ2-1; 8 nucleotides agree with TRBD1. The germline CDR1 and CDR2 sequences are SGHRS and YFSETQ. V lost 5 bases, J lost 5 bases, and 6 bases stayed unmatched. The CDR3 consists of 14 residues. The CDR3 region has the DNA TGCGCCAGCAGTGTGGGACAGGAACACAATGAGCAGTTCTTC. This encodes CASSVGQEHNEQFF.

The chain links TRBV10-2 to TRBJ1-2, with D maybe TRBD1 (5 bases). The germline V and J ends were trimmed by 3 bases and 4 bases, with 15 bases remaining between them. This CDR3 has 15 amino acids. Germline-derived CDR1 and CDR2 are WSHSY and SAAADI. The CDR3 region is CASSDRAETSYGYTF. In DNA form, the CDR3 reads TGCGCCAGCAGTGACAGGGCCGAAACCTCCTATGGCTACACCTTC.

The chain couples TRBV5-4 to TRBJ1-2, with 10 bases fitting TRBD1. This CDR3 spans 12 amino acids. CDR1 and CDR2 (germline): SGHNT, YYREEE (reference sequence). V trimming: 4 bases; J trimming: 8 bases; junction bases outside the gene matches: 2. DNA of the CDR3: TGTGCCAGCAGCGGGGACAGGGGCGGCTACACCTTC. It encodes CASSGDRGGYTF.

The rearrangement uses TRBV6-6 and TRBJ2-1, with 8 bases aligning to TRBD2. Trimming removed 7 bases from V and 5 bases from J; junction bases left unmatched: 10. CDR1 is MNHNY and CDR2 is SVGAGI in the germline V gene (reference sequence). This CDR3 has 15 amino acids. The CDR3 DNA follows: TGTGCCAGCACCCCGAGGGAGCGGGGGAACAATGAGCAGTTCTTC. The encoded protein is CASTPRERGNNEQFF.

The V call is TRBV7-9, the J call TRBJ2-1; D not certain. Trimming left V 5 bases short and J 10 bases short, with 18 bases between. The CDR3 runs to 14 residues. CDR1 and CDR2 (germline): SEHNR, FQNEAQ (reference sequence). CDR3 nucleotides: TGTGCCAGCAGCCCCGAGGCGGTTTCGCGGGAGCAGTTCTTC. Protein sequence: CASSPEAVSREQFF.

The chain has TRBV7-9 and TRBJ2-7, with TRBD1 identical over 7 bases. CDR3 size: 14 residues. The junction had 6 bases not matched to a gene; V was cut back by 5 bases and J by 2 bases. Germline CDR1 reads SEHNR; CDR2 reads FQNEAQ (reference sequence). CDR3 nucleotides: TGTGCCAGCAGCCTGGTGCAGGGGGCCTACGAGCAGTACTTC. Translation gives CASSLVQGAYEQYF.

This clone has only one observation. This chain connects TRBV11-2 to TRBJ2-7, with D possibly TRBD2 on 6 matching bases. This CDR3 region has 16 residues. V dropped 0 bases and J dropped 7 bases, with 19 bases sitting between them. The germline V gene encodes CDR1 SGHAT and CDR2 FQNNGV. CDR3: CASSLEMLGGLREQYF. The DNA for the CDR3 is TGTGCCAGCAGCTTAGAGATGCTCGGGGGTTTGAGGGAGCAGTACTTC.

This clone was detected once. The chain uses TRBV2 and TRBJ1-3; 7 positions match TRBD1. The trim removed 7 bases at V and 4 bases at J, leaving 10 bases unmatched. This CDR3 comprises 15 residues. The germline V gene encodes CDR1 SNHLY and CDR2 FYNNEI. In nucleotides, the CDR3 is TGTGCCAGCACCCAAGAGGGGGCCGGGGGAAACACCATATATTTT. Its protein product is CASTQEGAGGNTIYF.

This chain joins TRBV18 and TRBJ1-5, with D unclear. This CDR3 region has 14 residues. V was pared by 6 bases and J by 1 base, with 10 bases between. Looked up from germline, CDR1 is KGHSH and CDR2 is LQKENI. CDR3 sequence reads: CASSSGDSNQPQHF. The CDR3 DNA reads TGTGCCAGCTCGAGCGGTGACAGCAATCAGCCCCAGCATTTT.

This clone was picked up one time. CDR3 coding DNA: TGCGCCAGCAGCCAAGATTGGGTAGGGGGAGCTTCCTACGAGCAGTACTTC. It codes for CASSQDWVGGASYEQYF. This chain connects TRBV4-1 to TRBJ2-7, with D tentatively TRBD1 (6 bases). V lost 0 bases and J lost 1, with 16 bases in between. Germline lookup yields CDR1 MGHRA and CDR2 YSYEKL. The CDR3 has 17 residues.

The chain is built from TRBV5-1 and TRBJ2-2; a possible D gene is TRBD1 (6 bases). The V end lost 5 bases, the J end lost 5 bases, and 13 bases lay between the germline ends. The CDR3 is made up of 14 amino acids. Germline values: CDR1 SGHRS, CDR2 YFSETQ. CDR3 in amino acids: CASRTGVSTGELFF. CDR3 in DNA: TGCGCCAGCAGGACAGGCGTGTCGACCGGGGAGCTGTTTTTT.

The CDR3 DNA reads TGTGCCAGGAGGGAAGGCCGTCTTAGGAGGGACTATGGCTACACCTTC. This sequence encodes CARREGRLRRDYGYTF. The V gene is TRBV11-2, the J gene TRBJ1-2, with D unclear. The CDR3 totals 16 residues. Germline CDR1 SGHAT, CDR2 FQNNGV. V lost 9 bases, J lost 3 bases, and 23 bases lay in between. The full variable domain, with the rest looked up from reference TRBV11-2 and TRBJ1-2, is EAGVAQSPRYKIIEKRQSVAFWCNPISGHATLYWYQQILGQGPKLLIQFQNNGVVDDSQLPKDRFSAERLKGVDSTLKIQPAKLEDSAVYLCARREGRLRRDYGYTFGSGTRLTVV.

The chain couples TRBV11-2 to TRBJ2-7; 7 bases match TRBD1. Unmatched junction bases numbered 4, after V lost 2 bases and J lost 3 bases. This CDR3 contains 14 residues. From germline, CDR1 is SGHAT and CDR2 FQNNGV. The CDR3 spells CASSLKGAIYEQYF. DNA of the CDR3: TGTGCCAGCAGCTTAAAGGGGGCGATCTACGAGCAGTACTTC.

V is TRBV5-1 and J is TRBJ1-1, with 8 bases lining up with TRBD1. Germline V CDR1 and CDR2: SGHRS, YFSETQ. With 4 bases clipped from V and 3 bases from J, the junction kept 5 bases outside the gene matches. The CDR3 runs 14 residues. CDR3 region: CASSPTDRDTEAFF. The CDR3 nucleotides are TGCGCCAGCAGCCCGACGGACAGGGACACTGAAGCTTTCTTT. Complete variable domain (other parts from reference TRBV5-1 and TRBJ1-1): KAGVTQTPRYLIKTRGQQVTLSCSPISGHRSVSWYQQTPGQGLQFLFEYFSETQRNKGNFPGRFSGRQFSNSRSEMNVSTLELGDSALYLCASSPTDRDTEAFFGQGTRLTVV.

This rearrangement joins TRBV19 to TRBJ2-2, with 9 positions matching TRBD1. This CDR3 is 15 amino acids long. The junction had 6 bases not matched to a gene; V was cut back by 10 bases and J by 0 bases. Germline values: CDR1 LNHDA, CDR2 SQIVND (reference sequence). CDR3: CATRGDRANTGELFF. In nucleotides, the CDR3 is TGTGCCACCAGAGGGGACAGGGCGAACACCGGGGAGCTGTTTTTT.

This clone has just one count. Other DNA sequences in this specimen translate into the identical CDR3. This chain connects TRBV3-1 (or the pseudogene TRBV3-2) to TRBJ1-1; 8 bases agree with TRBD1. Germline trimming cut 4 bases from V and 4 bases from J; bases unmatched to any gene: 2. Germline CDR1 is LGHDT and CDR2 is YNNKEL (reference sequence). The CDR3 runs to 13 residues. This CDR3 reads CASSRTGGTEAFF. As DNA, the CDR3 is TGTGCCAGCAGCCGTACAGGGGGCACTGAAGCTTTCTTT.

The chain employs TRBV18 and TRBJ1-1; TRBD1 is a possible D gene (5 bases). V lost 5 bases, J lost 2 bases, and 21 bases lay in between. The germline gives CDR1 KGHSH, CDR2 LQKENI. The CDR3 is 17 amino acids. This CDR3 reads CASSRQNPASLNTEAFF. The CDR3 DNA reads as TGTGCCAGCTCAAGACAGAATCCGGCGTCATTAAACACTGAAGCTTTCTTT. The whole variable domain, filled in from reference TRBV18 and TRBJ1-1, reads NAGVMQNPRHLVRRRGQEARLRCSPMKGHSHVYWYRQLPEEGLKFMVYLQKENIIDESGMPKERFSAEFPKEGPSILRIQQVVRGDSAAYFCASSRQNPASLNTEAFFGQGTRLTVV.

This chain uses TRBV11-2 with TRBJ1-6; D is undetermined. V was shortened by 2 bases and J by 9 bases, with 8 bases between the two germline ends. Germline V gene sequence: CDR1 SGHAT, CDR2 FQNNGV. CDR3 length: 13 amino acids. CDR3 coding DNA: TGTGCCAGCAGCTTATTCCCTCTTTCACCCCTCCACTTT. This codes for CASSLFPLSPLHF. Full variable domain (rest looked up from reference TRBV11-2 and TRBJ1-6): EAGVAQSPRYKIIEKRQSVAFWCNPISGHATLYWYQQILGQGPKLLIQFQNNGVVDDSQLPKDRFSAERLKGVDSTLKIQPAKLEDSAVYLCASSLFPLSPLHFGNGTRLTVT.

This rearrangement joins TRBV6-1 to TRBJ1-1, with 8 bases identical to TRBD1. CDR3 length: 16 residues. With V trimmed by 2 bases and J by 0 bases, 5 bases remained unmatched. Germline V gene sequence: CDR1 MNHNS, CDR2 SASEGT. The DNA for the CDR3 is TGTGCCAGCAGTGAATGGTACAGGGGGGTGAACACTGAAGCTTTCTTT. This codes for CASSEWYRGVNTEAFF.

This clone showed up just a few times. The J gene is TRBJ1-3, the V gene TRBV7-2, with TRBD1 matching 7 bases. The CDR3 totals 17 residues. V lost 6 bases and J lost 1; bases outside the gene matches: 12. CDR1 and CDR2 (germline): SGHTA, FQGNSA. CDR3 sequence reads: CASRTQAQGRSGNTIYF. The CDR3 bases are TGTGCCAGCAGGACCCAAGCACAGGGGCGGTCTGGAAACACCATATATTTT. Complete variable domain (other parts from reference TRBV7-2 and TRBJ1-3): GAGVSQSPSNKVTEKGKDVELRCDPISGHTALYWYRQSLGQGLEFLIYFQGNSAPDKSGLPSDRFSAERTGGSVSTLTIQRTQQEDSAVYLCASRTQAQGRSGNTIYFGEGSWLTVV.